This entry lists 17 T cell receptor beta chains sequenced from one sample in a study of control samples from healthy donors and cancer patients. Clones were read by immunoSEQ multiplex PCR, and TCRdb kept only the in-frame ones, dropping some. The sample yields 65,000 to 90,000 clones, approximately 94% seen once. Specimen: blood. All receptors derive from a woman in her 30s in good health.

J is TRBJ2-7 and V is TRBV6-6; D is undetermined. Per the germline V gene, CDR1 is MNHNY and CDR2 is SVGAGI (reference sequence). This CDR3 region has 11 residues. Trimming pared 8 bases from V and 4 bases from J, leaving 9 bases between. CDR3 nucleotides: TGTGCCAGCCGAAAGGGTTACGAGCAGTACTTC. Translated: CASRKGYEQYF.

The V gene is TRBV10-2, the J gene TRBJ1-5, with D possibly TRBD1 on 6 matching bases. The CDR3 spans 14 residues. Deletions cut 8 bases from V and 4 bases from J, with 15 bases between. Germline assignment: CDR1 WSHSY and CDR2 SAAADI. CDR3 loop: CASRLGQGNQPQHF. DNA for the CDR3: TGCGCCAGCCGGCTCGGGCAGGGGAATCAGCCCCAGCATTTT.

The chain joins TRBV10-3 to TRBJ2-4; maybe TRBD1 (5 bases). V lost 0 bases to trimming and J lost 3 bases, with 12 bases between them. The CDR3 covers 16 residues. Germline CDR1 reads ENHRY; CDR2 reads SYGVKD. CDR3: CAISESTAFGKNIQYF. The DNA for the CDR3 is TGTGCCATCAGTGAGTCGACAGCTTTTGGCAAAAACATTCAGTACTTC.

V gene TRBV30 combines with J gene TRBJ1-2, with unresolved D. The germline gives CDR1 GTSNPN, CDR2 SVGIG (reference sequence). The V and J ends lost 2 bases and 10 bases respectively, with 14 bases between them. This CDR3 region has 12 residues. The CDR3 nucleotides read TGTGCCTGGAGTTCGACCGTTGGTTTCTACACCTTC. Residues: CAWSSTVGFYTF.

This clone was detected only once. The gene calls are TRBV9 and TRBJ1-4; 9 nucleotides align to TRBD1. V gave up 5 bases and J gave up 6 bases; unmatched junction bases: 8. The CDR3 covers 15 residues. Germline loops: CDR1 SGDLS, CDR2 YYNGEE. CDR3 nucleotide sequence: TGTGCCAGCAGTCTCTCCTGGACAGGGGATGAAAAACTGTTTTTT. This translates into CASSLSWTGDEKLFF.

The rearrangement joins TRBV9 to TRBJ1-1; a weak D match, TRBD1 (5 bases). This CDR3 has 15 residues. Germline loops: CDR1 SGDLS, CDR2 YYNGEE. V was trimmed by 3 bases and J by 3 bases, leaving 15 bases between them. This chain's CDR3 is CASSGSPTGHTEAFF. The DNA for the CDR3 is TGTGCCAGCAGCGGTAGTCCAACAGGACACACTGAAGCTTTCTTT. The full variable domain, in which reference TRBV9 and TRBJ1-1 provide the parts outside the CDR3, is DSGVTQTPKHLITATGQRVTLRCSPRSGDLSVYWYQQSLDQGLQFLIQYYNGEERAKGNILERFSAQQFPDLHSELNLSSLELGDSALYFCASSGSPTGHTEAFFGQGTRLTVV.

The V and J genes are TRBV5-4 and TRBJ1-4; TRBD1 matches at 9 bases. The CDR3 is 15 amino acids. Germline V lookup: CDR1 SGHNT, CDR2 YYREEE (reference sequence). Unmatched junction bases numbered 5, after V lost 3 bases and J lost 5 bases. The CDR3 region is CASSSRDRENEKLFF. The CDR3 nucleotides are TGTGCCAGCAGCTCTAGGGACAGGGAGAATGAAAAACTGTTTTTT.

About this clone: This same CDR3 is encoded by further DNA sequences in the sample. This chain links TRBV5-1 with TRBJ1-1; 7 nucleotides agree with TRBD1. The CDR3 totals 16 residues. With V trimmed by 0 bases and J by 4 bases, 9 bases remained unmatched. Germline-derived CDR1 and CDR2 are SGHRS and YFSETQ. This CDR3 reads CASSLGQGDGGTEAFF. CDR3 nucleotide sequence: TGCGCCAGCAGCTTGGGTCAGGGGGACGGGGGCACTGAAGCTTTCTTT.

This rearrangement joins TRBV30 to TRBJ2-5; 13 bases match TRBD2. The V gene end was trimmed by 5 bases and the J gene end by 6 bases; junction bases not matched to a gene: 15. The germline V gene has CDR1 GTSNPN and CDR2 SVGIG (reference sequence). CDR3 length: 17 residues. CDR3 bases: TGTGCCTGGCAGAGCGTACTAGCGGGGGGGAACAGGAAGACCCAGTACTTC. This gives the protein CAWQSVLAGGNRKTQYF.

This sequence joins TRBV18 and TRBJ1-1; D unresolved. Germline values: CDR1 KGHSH, CDR2 LQKENI. This CDR3 region has 15 residues. V shed 4 bases and J shed 7 bases, with 19 bases lying between them. CDR3 coding DNA: TGTGCCAGCTCACTATTGGAGGCCGTCCTCGGTGAAGCTTTCTTT. Translated, it gives CASSLLEAVLGEAFF.

This chain uses TRBV4-1 with TRBJ1-2; D is unclear. Germline CDR1 is MGHRA and CDR2 is YSYEKL. The CDR3 consists of 11 residues. Trimming took 3 bases from V and 6 from J, leaving 5 bases between them. CDR3 in DNA: TGCGCCAGCAGCCACCGAGATGGCTACACCTTC. Translating gives CASSHRDGYTF.

Only one count was recorded for this clone. V gene TRBV3-1 (or the pseudogene TRBV3-2) combines with J gene TRBJ2-4, with 9 bases fitting TRBD2. Per the germline V gene, CDR1 is LGHDT and CDR2 is YNNKEL (reference sequence). After removal of 1 base from V and 6 bases from J, the junction contained 7 bases not matched to a gene. The CDR3 has 16 residues. CDR3 DNA sequence: TGTGCCAGCAGCCAAGTTAGGCGAGCGGGGGGAAACATTCAGTACTTC. Translation gives CASSQVRRAGGNIQYF.

V usage is TRBV6-1 and J usage is TRBJ1-6, with D perhaps matching TRBD1 (5 bases). Looked up from germline, CDR1 is MNHNS and CDR2 is SASEGT. The CDR3 runs to 15 residues. V dropped 2 bases and J dropped 9 bases, with 14 bases sitting between them. CDR3 coding DNA: TGTGCCAGCAGTGAAATGCAGGGAGACCCTTCACCCCTCCACTTT. Encoded protein: CASSEMQGDPSPLHF.

In this sample, this clone turned up a few times. The sample has other DNA sequences that encode this CDR3 too. The chain has TRBV5-1 and TRBJ2-3, with 10 bases fitting TRBD2. V lost 5 bases and J lost 3; bases outside the gene matches: 6. This CDR3 has 15 amino acids. CDR1 SGHRS and CDR2 YFSETQ come from the germline V gene. DNA of the CDR3: TGCGCCAGCAGTCAAAGCGGGGGGGCGACAGATACGCAGTATTTT. Protein product: CASSQSGGATDTQYF.

The chain has TRBV28 and TRBJ1-4; weak D call: TRBD1 (6 bases). The V end was cut by 5 bases, the J end by 16 bases, with 17 bases between. There are 12 residues in the CDR3. The germline V gene has CDR1 MDHEN and CDR2 SYDVKM. CDR3 residues: CASSPMTGRPFF. The CDR3 DNA reads TGTGCCAGCAGTCCGATGACAGGCCGGCCGTTTTTT. Drawing the rest from reference TRBV28 and TRBJ1-4, the complete variable domain is DVKVTQSSRYLVKRTGEKVFLECVQDMDHENMFWYRQDPGLGLRLIYFSYDVKMKEKGDIPEGYSVSREKKERFSLILESASTNQTSMYLCASSPMTGRPFFGSGTQLSVL.

V is TRBV28 and J is TRBJ2-6, with D perhaps matching TRBD1 or TRBD2 (5 bases each). CDR1 MDHEN and CDR2 SYDVKM come from the germline V gene. With 6 bases removed from V and 1 base from J, the gap between germline ends came to 13 bases. The CDR3 covers 16 residues. The CDR3 sequence is CASSRDPGSGANVLTF. The DNA for the CDR3 is TGTGCCAGCAGCCGGGACCCTGGATCTGGGGCCAACGTCCTGACTTTC.

V gene TRBV24-1 combines with J gene TRBJ1-4; D is unresolved. CDR1 and CDR2 from the germline V gene are KGHDR and SFDVKD. This CDR3 is 13 amino acids long. V was clipped by 5 bases and J by 5 bases, with 8 bases between them. CDR3 sequence (DNA): TGTGCCACCAGTGCCTCGGGGAATGAAAAACTGTTTTTT. Protein: CATSASGNEKLFF.